This TCR beta chain was profiled in a study of cytomegalovirus exposure and HLA in healthy donors. The PCR had 60 Vbeta and 13 Jbeta primers. TCRdb keeps only in-frame clones here, not all; method: immunoSEQ multiplex PCR. The sample consists of some 150,000 clones, around 60% of them appearing once. Study-wide points: Several of the most significant clusters appeared linked to common viral pathogens, based on a later analysis.

Worth noting for this clone: What it binds is not known.

From germline, CDR1 is SGHVS and CDR2 FQNEAQ. The V and J ends lost 6 bases and 0 bases, in that order; junction bases with no gene match: 6. CDR3 length: 16 residues. The sequence derives from a woman in her sixties in good health and CMV-seropositive. This chain uses TRBV7-8 with TRBJ2-1; 9 bases map to TRBD2. The sequenced sample was PBMCs. This CDR3 is CASRPHSGSSYNEQFF. CDR3 nucleotide sequence: TGTGCCAGCAGACCACATAGCGGGAGCTCCTACAATGAGCAGTTCTTC.